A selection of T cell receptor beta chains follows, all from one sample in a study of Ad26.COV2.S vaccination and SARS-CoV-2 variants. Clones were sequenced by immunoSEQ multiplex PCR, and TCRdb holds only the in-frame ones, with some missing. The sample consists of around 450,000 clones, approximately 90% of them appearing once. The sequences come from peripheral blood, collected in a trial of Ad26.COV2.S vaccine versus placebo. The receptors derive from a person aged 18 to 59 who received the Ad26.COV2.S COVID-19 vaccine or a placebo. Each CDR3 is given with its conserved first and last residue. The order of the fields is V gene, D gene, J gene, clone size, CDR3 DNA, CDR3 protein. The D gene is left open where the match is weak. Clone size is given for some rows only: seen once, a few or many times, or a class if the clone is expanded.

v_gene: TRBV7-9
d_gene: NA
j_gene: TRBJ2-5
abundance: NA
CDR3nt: TGTGCCAGCAGCTTAAAGGTTATATCTCCGACAGCAGAGACCCAGTACTTC
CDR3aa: CASSLKVISPTAETQYF

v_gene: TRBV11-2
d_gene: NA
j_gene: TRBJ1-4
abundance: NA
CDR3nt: TGTGCCAGCAGCTTGGGGGCAGTCTTATTTGAAAAACTGTTTTTT
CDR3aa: CASSLGAVLFEKLFF

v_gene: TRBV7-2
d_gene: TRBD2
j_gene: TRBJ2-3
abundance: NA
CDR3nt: TGTGCCAGCAGCGCCGCCCAGCGGGAGTCCCCAGATACGCAGTATTTT
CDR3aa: CASSAAQRESPDTQYF

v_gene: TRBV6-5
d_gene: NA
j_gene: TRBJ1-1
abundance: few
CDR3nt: TGTGCCAGCAGTACCCCGACTGAAGCTTTCTTT
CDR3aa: CASSTPTEAFF

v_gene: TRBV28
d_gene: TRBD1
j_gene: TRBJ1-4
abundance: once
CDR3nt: TGTGCCAGCAGTTCTACAGGGGTGTGGGCTAATGAAAAACTGTTTTTT
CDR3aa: CASSSTGVWANEKLFF

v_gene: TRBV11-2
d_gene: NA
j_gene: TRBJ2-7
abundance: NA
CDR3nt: TGTGCCAGCAGTTCCTCTTTTGTTGGCCGCCCTGCCTTCTTC
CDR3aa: CASSSSFVGRPAFF

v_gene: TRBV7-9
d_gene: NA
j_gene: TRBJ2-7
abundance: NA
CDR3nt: TGTGCCAGCAGCTTCCCCTTAGGACAGACCTACGAGCAGTACTTC
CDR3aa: CASSFPLGQTYEQYF

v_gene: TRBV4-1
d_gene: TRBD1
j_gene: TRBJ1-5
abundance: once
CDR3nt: TGCGCCAGCAGCCGCATCCTTGGGGACAGGAATCAGCCCCAGCATTTT
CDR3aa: CASSRILGDRNQPQHF

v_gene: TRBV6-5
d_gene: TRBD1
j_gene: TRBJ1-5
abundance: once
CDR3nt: TGTGCCAGCAGTCTACAGGGGAATCAGCCCCAGCATTTT
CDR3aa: CASSLQGNQPQHF

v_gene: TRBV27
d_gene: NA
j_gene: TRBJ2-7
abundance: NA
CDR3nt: TGTGCCAGCAGTTTGAATGGACATACCTACGAGCAGTACTTC
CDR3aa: CASSLNGHTYEQYF

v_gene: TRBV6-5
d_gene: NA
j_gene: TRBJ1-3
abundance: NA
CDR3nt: TGTGCCAGCAGGCCTTTACAGGGAAACACCATATATTTT
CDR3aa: CASRPLQGNTIYF

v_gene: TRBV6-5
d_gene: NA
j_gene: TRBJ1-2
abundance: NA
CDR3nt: TGTGCCAGCAGGGGGGGTTATGGCTACACCTTC
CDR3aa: CASRGGYGYTF

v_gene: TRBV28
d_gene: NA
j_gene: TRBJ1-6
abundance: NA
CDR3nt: TGTGCCAGCAGTTTCGGGGGCTCCTATAATTCACCCCTCCACTTT
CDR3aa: CASSFGGSYNSPLHF

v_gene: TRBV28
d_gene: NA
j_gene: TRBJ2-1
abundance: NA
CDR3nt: TGTGCCAGCAGTTTTGGCAGCCTCTACAATGAGCAGTTCTTC
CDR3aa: CASSFGSLYNEQFF

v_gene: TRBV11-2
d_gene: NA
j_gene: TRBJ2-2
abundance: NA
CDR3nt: TGTGCCAGCAGCTCCAGGGTAACGAACACCGGGGAGCTGTTTTTT
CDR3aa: CASSSRVTNTGELFF

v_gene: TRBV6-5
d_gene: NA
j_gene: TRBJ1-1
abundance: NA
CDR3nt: TGTGCCAGCAGTACCGCGTTGGTCCTGGAAGCTTTCTTT
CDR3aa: CASSTALVLEAFF

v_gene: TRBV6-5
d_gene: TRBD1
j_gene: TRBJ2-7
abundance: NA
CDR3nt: TGTGCCAGCGCGACAGGGCCTGGGGCCTACGAGCAGTACTTC
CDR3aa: CASATGPGAYEQYF